This record looks at one T cell receptor (beta chain) sequence and its context. Its antigen is unidentified. The sample belongs to a study of T cell responses to AZD1222 COVID-19 vaccine. General study results and limits: Per reports, nearly half of all spike-specific TCRs target regions that are unmutated in variants. When two AZD1222 doses had been given, Spike-specific TCR breadth and depth rose. Only six AZD1222 recipients tested seropositive at baseline.

CDR1 MRHNA and CDR2 SNTAGT come from the germline V gene. The CDR3 runs to 18 residues. V was shortened by 3 bases and J by 8 bases, with 25 bases between the two germline ends. Sequencing was performed with immunoSEQ multiplex PCR; in TCRdb, only in-frame clones are kept and a portion is missing. The table includes about 180,000 clones, around nine tenths detected once. The TCR was taken from an adult in good health. The rearrangement links TRBV6-4 to TRBJ1-4; no clear D gene. Sequenced material: peripheral blood, taken on day 0 of AZD1222 vaccination. CDR3 DNA sequence: TGTGCCAGCAGTGATCTATTGAAAAACGGACCTTCGAGGGAAAAACTGTTTTTT. It yields the protein CASSDLLKNGPSREKLFF.